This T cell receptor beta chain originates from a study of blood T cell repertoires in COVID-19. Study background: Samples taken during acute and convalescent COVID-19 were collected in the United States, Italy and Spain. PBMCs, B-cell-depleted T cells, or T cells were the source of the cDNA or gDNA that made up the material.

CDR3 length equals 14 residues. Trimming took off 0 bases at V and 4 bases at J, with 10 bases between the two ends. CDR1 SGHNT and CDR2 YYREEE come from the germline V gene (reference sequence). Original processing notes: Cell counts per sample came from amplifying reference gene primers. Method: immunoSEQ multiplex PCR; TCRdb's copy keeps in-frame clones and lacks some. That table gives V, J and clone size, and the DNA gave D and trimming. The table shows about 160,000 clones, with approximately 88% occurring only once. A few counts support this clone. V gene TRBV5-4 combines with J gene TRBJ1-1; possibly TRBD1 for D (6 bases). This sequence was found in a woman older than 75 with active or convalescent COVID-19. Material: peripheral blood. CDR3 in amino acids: CASSLVTGITEAFF. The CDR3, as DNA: TGTGCCAGCAGCTTGGTTACAGGGATCACTGAAGCTTTCTTT. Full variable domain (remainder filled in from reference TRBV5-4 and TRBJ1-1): ETGVTQSPTHLIKTRGQQVTLRCSSQSGHNTVSWYQQALGQGPQFIFQYYREEENGRGNFPPRFSGLQFPNYSSELNVNALELDDSALYLCASSLVTGITEAFFGQGTRLTVV.